This TCR beta chain was recorded in a study of blood T cell repertoires in COVID-19. Study-level background: Acute and convalescent COVID-19 samples came from the United States, Italy and Spain. In each case, the material was cDNA or gDNA derived from T cells, B-cell-depleted T cells, or PBMCs.

Profiled with immunoSEQ multiplex PCR; TCRdb holds only in-frame clones, not every one. The table includes about 140,000 clones, over 60% detected once. Germline assignment: CDR1 SGHRS and CDR2 YFSETQ. Trimming took 5 bases from V and 0 from J; bases not matched to a gene: 10. CDR3 length: 17 residues. The sequenced material came from peripheral blood. The chain couples TRBV5-1 to TRBJ1-1, with 10 bases identical to TRBD1. The sequence was collected from a woman aged 45-65 years with active or convalescent COVID-19. The CDR3 bases are TGCGCCAGCAGTCCCGGGACAGGGGACAAAATGAACACTGAAGCTTTCTTT. Translation: CASSPGTGDKMNTEAFF.